This entry concerns a single TCR beta chain. The antigen remains undetermined. This specimen comes from a study of CD8+CD57+ T cells in acquired aplastic anemia. At the level of the study: Each DNA sample taken from sorted CD4+ and CD8+ cells came to approximately 3.2 ug on average. Notes on the study in general: The study identified twenty-nine CD8+ CDR3 sequences shared by patients and controls.

Template material for TCR beta VDJ and CDR3 profiling consisted of genomic DNA. In TCRdb, the reads were re-called with MiXCR into one record per CDR3 protein. Of 450,000 to 550,000 distinct CDR3 sequences listed, under 40% were seen once; the top ten hold around 0.82%. Germline V gene sequence: CDR1 WSHSY, CDR2 SAAADI. The CDR3 is made up of 14 amino acids. With V trimmed by 6 bases and J by 5 bases, 3 bases remained unmatched. All sequencing subjects had displayed CD8+CD57+ cell expansion on flow cytometry. Sampling of blood occurred while the patients had still received no therapy. The chain is built from TRBV10-2 and TRBJ2-7; 14 bases agree with TRBD2. The sequenced material came from sorted CD4+, CD8+, or CD8+CD57+ T cells (not recorded which) from PBMCs. The sequence was obtained from a human donor with aplastic anemia. As DNA, the CDR3 is TGCGCCAGCAGAGAGGGACTAGCGGGGGACGAGCAGTACTTC. The encoded protein is CASREGLAGDEQYF.